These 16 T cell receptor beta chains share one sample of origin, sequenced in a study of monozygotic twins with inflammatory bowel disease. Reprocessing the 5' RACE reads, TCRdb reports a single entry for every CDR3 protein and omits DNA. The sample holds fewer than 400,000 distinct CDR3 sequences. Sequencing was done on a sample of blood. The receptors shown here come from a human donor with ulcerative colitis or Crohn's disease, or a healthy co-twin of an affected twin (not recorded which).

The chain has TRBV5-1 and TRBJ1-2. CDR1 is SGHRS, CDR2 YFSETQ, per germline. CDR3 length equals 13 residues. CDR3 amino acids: CASSMTVAYGYTF.

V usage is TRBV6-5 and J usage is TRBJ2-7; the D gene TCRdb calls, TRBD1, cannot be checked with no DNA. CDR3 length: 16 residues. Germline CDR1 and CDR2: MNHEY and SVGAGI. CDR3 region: CASSYSVGGRAYEQYF.

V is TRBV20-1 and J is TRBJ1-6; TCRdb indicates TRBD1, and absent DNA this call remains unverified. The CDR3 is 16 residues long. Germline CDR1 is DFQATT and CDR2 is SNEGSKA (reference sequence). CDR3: CSADRRRDRTNSPLHF.

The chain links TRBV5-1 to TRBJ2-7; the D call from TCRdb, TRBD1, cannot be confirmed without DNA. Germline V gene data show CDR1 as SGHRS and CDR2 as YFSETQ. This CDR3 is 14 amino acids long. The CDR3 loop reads CASRSTGAPYEQYF.

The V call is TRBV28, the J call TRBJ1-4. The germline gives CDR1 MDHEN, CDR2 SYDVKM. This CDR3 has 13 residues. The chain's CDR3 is CASRKYSNEKLFF.

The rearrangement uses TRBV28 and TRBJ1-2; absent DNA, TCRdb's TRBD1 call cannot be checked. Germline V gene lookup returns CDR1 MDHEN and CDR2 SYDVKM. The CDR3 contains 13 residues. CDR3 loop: CASSPQGNYGYTF.

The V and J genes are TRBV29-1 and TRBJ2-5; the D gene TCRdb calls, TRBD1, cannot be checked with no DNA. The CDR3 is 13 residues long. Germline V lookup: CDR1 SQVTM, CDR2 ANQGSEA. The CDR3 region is CSVGGWGQETQYF.

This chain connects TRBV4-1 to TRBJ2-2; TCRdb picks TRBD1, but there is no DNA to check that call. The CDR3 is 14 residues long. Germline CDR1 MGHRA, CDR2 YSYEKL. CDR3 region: CASSHGTPPGELFF.

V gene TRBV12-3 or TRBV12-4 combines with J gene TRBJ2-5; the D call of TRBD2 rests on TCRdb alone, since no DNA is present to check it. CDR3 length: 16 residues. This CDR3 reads CASSPYLAGGPETQYF.

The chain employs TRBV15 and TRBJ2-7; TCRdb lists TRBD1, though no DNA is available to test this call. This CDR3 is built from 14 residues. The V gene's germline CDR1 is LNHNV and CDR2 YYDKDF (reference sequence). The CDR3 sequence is CATSNGDRTYEQYF.

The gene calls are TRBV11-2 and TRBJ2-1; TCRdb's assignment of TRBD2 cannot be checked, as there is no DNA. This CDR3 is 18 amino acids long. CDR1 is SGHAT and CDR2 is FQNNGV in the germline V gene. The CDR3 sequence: CASSPTTSGTSSYNEQFF.

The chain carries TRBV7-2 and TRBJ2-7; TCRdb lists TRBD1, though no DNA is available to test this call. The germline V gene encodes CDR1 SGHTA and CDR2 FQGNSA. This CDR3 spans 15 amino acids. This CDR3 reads CASSLGTGTTVRQYF.

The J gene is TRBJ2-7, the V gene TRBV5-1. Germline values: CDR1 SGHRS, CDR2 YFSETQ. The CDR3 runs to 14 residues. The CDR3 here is CASSLAMDPYEQYF.

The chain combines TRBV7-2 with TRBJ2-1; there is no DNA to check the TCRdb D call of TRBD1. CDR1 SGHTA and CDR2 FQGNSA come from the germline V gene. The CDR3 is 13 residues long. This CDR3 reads CASSPSGDSAQFF.

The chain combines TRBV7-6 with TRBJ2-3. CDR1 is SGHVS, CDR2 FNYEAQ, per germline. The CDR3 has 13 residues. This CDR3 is CASRRAGTDTQYF.

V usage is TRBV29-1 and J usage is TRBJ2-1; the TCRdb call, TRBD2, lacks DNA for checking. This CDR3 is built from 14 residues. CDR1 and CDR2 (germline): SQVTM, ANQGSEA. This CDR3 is CSVDSGRFDNEQFF.